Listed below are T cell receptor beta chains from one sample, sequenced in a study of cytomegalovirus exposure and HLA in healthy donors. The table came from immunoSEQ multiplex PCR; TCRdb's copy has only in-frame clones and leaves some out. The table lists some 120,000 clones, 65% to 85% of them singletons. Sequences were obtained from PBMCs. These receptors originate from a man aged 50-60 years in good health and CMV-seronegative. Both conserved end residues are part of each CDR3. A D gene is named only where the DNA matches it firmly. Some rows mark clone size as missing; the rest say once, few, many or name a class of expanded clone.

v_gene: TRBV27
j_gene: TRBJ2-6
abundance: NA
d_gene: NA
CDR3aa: CASSLFSGANVLTF
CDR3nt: TGTGCCAGCAGTCTCTTCTCTGGGGCCAACGTCCTGACTTTC

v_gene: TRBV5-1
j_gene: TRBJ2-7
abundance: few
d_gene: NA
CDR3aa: CASSFSSYEQYF
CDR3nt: TGCGCCAGCAGCTTTAGCTCCTACGAGCAGTACTTC

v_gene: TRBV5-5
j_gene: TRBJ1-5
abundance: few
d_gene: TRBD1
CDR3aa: CASSASGTGNQPQHF
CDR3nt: TGTGCCAGCAGCGCCTCCGGGACAGGGAATCAGCCCCAGCATTTT

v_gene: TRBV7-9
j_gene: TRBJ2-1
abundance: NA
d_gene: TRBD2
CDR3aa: CASSGLAGVHEQFF
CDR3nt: TGTGCCAGCTCGGGACTAGCGGGAGTTCATGAGCAGTTCTTC

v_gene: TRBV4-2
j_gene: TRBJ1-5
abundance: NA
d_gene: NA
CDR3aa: CASSQGGGQPQHF
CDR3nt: TGTGCCAGCAGCCAAGGGGGGGGGCAGCCCCAGCATTTT

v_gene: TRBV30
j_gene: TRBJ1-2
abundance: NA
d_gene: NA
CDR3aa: CAWSYDRGYGYTF
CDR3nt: TGTGCCTGGAGTTATGATCGGGGCTATGGCTACACCTTC

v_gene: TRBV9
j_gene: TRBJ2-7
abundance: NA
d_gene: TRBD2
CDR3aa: CASSGGLALYEQYF
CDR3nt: TGTGCCAGCAGCGGGGGACTAGCGCTCTACGAGCAGTACTTC

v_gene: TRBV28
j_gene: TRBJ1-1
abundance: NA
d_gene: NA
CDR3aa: CASSSRVQGTTEAFF
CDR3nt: TGTGCCAGCAGTTCACGAGTACAGGGTACTACTGAAGCTTTCTTT

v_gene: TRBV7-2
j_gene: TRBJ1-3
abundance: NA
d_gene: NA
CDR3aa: CASSFGGVDGNTIYF
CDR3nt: TGTGCCAGCAGCTTTGGAGGGGTAGATGGAAACACCATATATTTT

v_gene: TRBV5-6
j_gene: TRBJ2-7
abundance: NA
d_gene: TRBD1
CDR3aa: CASSLGDSSYEQYF
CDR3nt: TGTGCCAGCAGCTTGGGGGACAGCTCCTACGAGCAGTACTTC

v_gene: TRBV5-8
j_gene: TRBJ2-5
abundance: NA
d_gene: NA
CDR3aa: CASSKAASGKETQYF
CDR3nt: TGTGCCAGCTCGAAAGCGGCGTCGGGGAAAGAGACCCAGTACTTC

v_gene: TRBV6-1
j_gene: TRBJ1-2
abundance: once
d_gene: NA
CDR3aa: CASSEALAGGDYGYTF
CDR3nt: TGTGCCAGCAGTGAAGCTCTGGCAGGAGGGGATTATGGCTACACCTTC

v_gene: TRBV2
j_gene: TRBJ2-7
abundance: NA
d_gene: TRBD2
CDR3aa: CASSAGLAASYEQYF
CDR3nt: TGTGCCAGCAGTGCGGGACTAGCGGCCTCCTACGAGCAGTACTTC

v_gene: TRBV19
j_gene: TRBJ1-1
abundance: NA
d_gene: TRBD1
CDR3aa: CASSMEGQGRPNTEAFF
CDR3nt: TGTGCCAGTAGTATGGAGGGACAGGGCCGACCCAACACTGAAGCTTTCTTT

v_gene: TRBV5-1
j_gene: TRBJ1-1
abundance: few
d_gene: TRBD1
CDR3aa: CASSPGTGGEAFF
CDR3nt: TGCGCCAGCAGCCCAGGGACAGGCGGGGAAGCTTTCTTT

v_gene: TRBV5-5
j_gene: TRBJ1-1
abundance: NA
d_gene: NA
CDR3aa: CASSLALPNTEAFF
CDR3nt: TGTGCCAGCAGCTTGGCCCTCCCGAACACTGAAGCTTTCTTT

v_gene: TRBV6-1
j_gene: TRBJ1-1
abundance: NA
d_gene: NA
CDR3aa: CASIVGGVGTEAFF
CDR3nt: TGTGCCAGCATCGTTGGCGGGGTGGGGACTGAAGCTTTCTTT

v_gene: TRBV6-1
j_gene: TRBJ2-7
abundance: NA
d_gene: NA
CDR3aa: CASSGDSHYEQYF
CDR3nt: TGTGCCAGCAGTGGGGACTCTCATTACGAGCAGTACTTC

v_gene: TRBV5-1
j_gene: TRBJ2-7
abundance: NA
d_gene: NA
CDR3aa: CASSFNYEQYF
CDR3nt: TGCGCCAGCAGCTTCAACTACGAGCAGTACTTC

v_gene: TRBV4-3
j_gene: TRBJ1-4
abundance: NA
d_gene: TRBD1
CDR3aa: CASSQDRGTGRSTNEKLFF
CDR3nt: TGCGCCAGCAGCCAAGATAGAGGGACAGGGAGATCAACTAATGAAAAACTGTTTTTT

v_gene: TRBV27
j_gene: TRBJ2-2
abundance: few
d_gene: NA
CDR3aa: CASSVRGSGELFF
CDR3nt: TGTGCCAGCAGCGTCCGGGGGAGTGGGGAGCTGTTTTTT

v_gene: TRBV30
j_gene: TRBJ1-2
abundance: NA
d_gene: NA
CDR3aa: CACLSGGYTF
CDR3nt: TGTGCCTGCCTTTCGGGGGGCTACACCTTC